The 28 T cell receptor beta chains below were found in one sample sequenced in a study of cytotoxic CD8 clonotypes in ibrutinib-treated CLL. The table came from immunoSEQ multiplex PCR; TCRdb's copy has only in-frame clones and leaves some out. In the table there are some 140,000 clones, 79% of which are singletons. The sample consisted of PBMCs, taken after 12 months of ibrutinib treatment. These receptors originate from a human donor with chronic lymphocytic leukemia.

The chain uses TRBV2 and TRBJ2-4; TRBD2 matches at 10 bases. With 6 bases clipped from V and 0 bases from J, the junction kept 14 bases outside the gene matches. Looked up from germline, CDR1 is SNHLY and CDR2 is FYNNEI. The CDR3 has 19 amino acids. CDR3 DNA: TGTGCCAGCAGAGGTCGATCTAGCGGGAGTCTATCAGCCAAAAACATTCAGTACTTC. It yields the protein CASRGRSSGSLSAKNIQYF.

The chain couples TRBV10-3 to TRBJ2-1; D might be TRBD2 (6 bases). Between the trimmed V and J ends, which lost 3 bases and 4 bases, there was a span of 16 bases. Germline V CDR1 and CDR2: ENHRY, SYGVKD. The CDR3 consists of 16 residues. The CDR3 DNA follows: TGTGCCATCAGTGATCCCCTGGGCGGGGTGTACAATGAGCAGTTCTTC. It yields the protein CAISDPLGGVYNEQFF.

The CDR3: CASSSLAGTKDTQYF. CDR3 nucleotides: TGTGCCAGCAGCTCCCTGGCAGGGACTAAAGATACGCAGTATTTT. The rearrangement uses TRBV5-6 and TRBJ2-3; TRBD2 matches at 7 bases. Germline CDR1 is SGHDT and CDR2 is YYEEEE. CDR3 length: 15 amino acids. The V gene end was trimmed by 3 bases and the J gene end by 5 bases; junction bases not matched to a gene: 9.

This clone occurred a few times. This rearrangement joins TRBV9 to TRBJ1-5; D call uncertain. This CDR3 has 15 amino acids. The V end was cut by 0 bases, the J end by 2 bases, with 9 bases between. In germline, CDR1 is SGDLS, CDR2 YYNGEE. The CDR3 DNA reads as TGTGCCAGCAGCGTAGGACATCTGGGCAATCAGCCCCAGCATTTT. Residues: CASSVGHLGNQPQHF.

The V gene is TRBV4-2, the J gene TRBJ2-1; weak D call: TRBD1 (5 bases). Trimming removed 1 base at V and 0 bases at J, with 7 bases between. Germline V gives CDR1 LGHNA, CDR2 YNFKEQ. The CDR3 runs to 15 residues. The CDR3 DNA follows: TGTGCCAGCAGCCAAGGTGGGGCCTCCTACAATGAGCAGTTCTTC. This encodes CASSQGGASYNEQFF.

As for this clone: Germline is not matched at one junction end, which may reflect a read error. V gene TRBV7-7 combines with J gene TRBJ2-1; D is possibly TRBD1 (5 bases). CDR3 length: 15 amino acids. Germline loops: CDR1 SSHAT, CDR2 FNYEAQ (reference sequence). CDR3 coding DNA: TGCGCCAGCAGCAATGGACGGCAGGGAAAAAATGAGCAGTTCTTC. Translation: CASSNGRQGKNEQFF.

The rearrangement links TRBV6-1 to TRBJ1-2; perhaps TRBD1 as D (5 bases). Germline values: CDR1 MNHNS, CDR2 SASEGT. V shed 1 base and J shed 7 bases, with 16 bases lying between them. This CDR3 has 15 amino acids. CDR3 bases: TGTGCCAGCAGTGAAGGGGAGGGGCGCGGGATTGGCTACACCTTC. This codes for CASSEGEGRGIGYTF.

The sample holds a few counts of this clone. This CDR3 is CASRQDNYGYTF. Here the CDR3 DNA reads TGTGCCAGCAGACAGGATAACTATGGCTACACCTTC. This chain joins TRBV2 and TRBJ1-2, with D maybe TRBD1 (5 bases). Germline CDR1 is SNHLY and CDR2 is FYNNEI. The CDR3 is 12 amino acids. V was trimmed by 6 bases and J by 1 base, leaving 6 bases between them.

This clone was picked up a small number of times. The V and J genes are TRBV18 and TRBJ1-2; D remains ambiguous. CDR1 is KGHSH, CDR2 LQKENI, per germline. The length of the CDR3 is 16 residues. Between the trimmed V and J ends, which lost 3 bases and 3 bases, there was a span of 17 bases. The CDR3 is CASSPSGTRSHYGYTF. The CDR3 DNA sequence: TGTGCCAGCTCACCCTCGGGCACGAGGAGTCACTATGGCTACACCTTC.

The rearrangement links TRBV4-2 to TRBJ1-1; 8 nucleotides line up with TRBD1. The germline V gene has CDR1 LGHNA and CDR2 YNFKEQ. With V trimmed by 1 base and J by 3 bases, 10 bases remained unmatched. This CDR3 contains 17 residues. In DNA, the CDR3 is TGTGCCAGCAGCCAAGTTGGTCAGGGGGCAGGGTACACTGAAGCTTTCTTT. This gives the protein CASSQVGQGAGYTEAFF.

The gene calls are TRBV7-2 and TRBJ2-7; perhaps TRBD1 as D (5 bases). The CDR3 runs 14 residues. Trimming pared 3 bases from V and 3 bases from J, leaving 12 bases between. Germline CDR1 SGHTA, CDR2 FQGNSA. CDR3: CASSFNHRSYEQYF. For the CDR3, the DNA is TGTGCCAGCAGCTTCAACCACAGGAGCTACGAGCAGTACTTC.

V and J are TRBV7-6 and TRBJ1-2, with 8 bases lining up with TRBD1. This CDR3 comprises 14 residues. The germline gives CDR1 SGHVS, CDR2 FNYEAQ. The ends lost 1 base at V and 6 bases at J; junction bases unmatched: 4. The CDR3 sequence: CASSLGTGKNGYTF. The CDR3 bases are TGTGCCAGCAGCTTAGGGACAGGGAAAAATGGCTACACCTTC.

CDR3 DNA: TGCGCCAGCAGCCCTTACCCACAGGGACGGAGTGAAAAACTGTTTTTT. Its protein is CASSPYPQGRSEKLFF. This rearrangement joins TRBV4-1 to TRBJ1-4; tentative D call: TRBD1 (6 bases). Between the trimmed V and J ends, which lost 4 bases and 7 bases, there was a span of 19 bases. This CDR3 is 16 amino acids long. Germline V gives CDR1 MGHRA, CDR2 YSYEKL.

The V gene is TRBV5-6, the J gene TRBJ2-7; 10 bases match TRBD1. Trimming removed 4 bases from V and 2 bases from J; junction bases left unmatched: 6. The germline V gene has CDR1 SGHDT and CDR2 YYEEEE. The CDR3 has 15 residues. CDR3 amino acids: CASSPGTGVTYEQYF. CDR3 DNA sequence: TGTGCCAGCAGCCCCGGGACAGGGGTAACCTACGAGCAGTACTTC.

Only one count was recorded for this clone. The chain carries TRBV18 and TRBJ2-3; D may be TRBD1 or TRBD2 (5 bases each). This CDR3 has 13 residues. Germline V CDR1 and CDR2: KGHSH, LQKENI. The V gene lost 5 bases and the J gene lost 5 bases, with 11 bases spanning the gap. The CDR3 region is CASSWERGDTQYF. CDR3 nucleotides: TGTGCCAGCTCATGGGAGAGGGGAGATACGCAGTATTTT.

A word on this clone: Other DNA sequences of this sample code for an identical CDR3. The CDR3 DNA reads as TGTGCCAGCAGCGTAGAGGGAAGCTATGGCTACACCTTC. Amino acids: CASSVEGSYGYTF. This chain joins TRBV9 and TRBJ1-2; D is uncertain. There are 13 residues in the CDR3. The V gene's germline CDR1 is SGDLS and CDR2 YYNGEE. Trimming cost V 0 bases and J 4 bases, with 7 bases left between them.

This clone was recorded only once. V usage is TRBV15 and J usage is TRBJ1-5, with D possibly being TRBD1 (5 bases). This CDR3 is built from 17 residues. Between the trimmed V and J ends, which lost 0 bases and 4 bases, there was a span of 16 bases. Germline loops: CDR1 LNHNV, CDR2 YYDKDF (reference sequence). CDR3 sequence (DNA): TGTGCCACCAGCAGAGATCTATCAGGGAGTGGAAATCAGCCCCAGCATTTT. Translation gives CATSRDLSGSGNQPQHF.

This sequence joins TRBV6-6 and TRBJ2-3, with TRBD1 as a possible D gene (5 bases). The length of the CDR3 is 15 residues. Germline CDR1 is MNHNY and CDR2 is SVGAGI (reference sequence). Trimming cost V 7 bases and J 2 bases, with 16 bases left between them. CDR3 sequence: CASTPPGQLTDTQYF. The CDR3, as DNA: TGTGCCAGCACCCCCCCAGGGCAGCTCACAGATACGCAGTATTTT.

The V call is TRBV15, the J call TRBJ1-5, with D uncertain. The CDR3 loop spans 15 amino acids. The germline V gene has CDR1 LNHNV and CDR2 YYDKDF (reference sequence). V shed 0 bases and J shed 6 bases, with 12 bases lying between them. The CDR3 DNA sequence: TGTGCCACCAGCAGAGATCTGGGGTTTGTTCAGCCCCAGCATTTT. This sequence encodes CATSRDLGFVQPQHF.

The chain joins TRBV9 to TRBJ2-2; 11 positions match TRBD2. CDR1 and CDR2 (germline): SGDLS, YYNGEE. V lost 0 bases and J lost 4; bases outside the gene matches: 8. The CDR3 contains 18 residues. The CDR3 DNA sequence: TGTGCCAGCAGCGTAGATCTAGCGGGAGGCTCTCTCACCGGGGAGCTGTTTTTT. This encodes CASSVDLAGGSLTGELFF. Combining the CDR3 with reference TRBV9 and TRBJ2-2 gives the whole variable domain DSGVTQTPKHLITATGQRVTLRCSPRSGDLSVYWYQQSLDQGLQFLIQYYNGEERAKGNILERFSAQQFPDLHSELNLSSLELGDSALYFCASSVDLAGGSLTGELFFGEGSRLTVL.

This chain joins TRBV29-1 and TRBJ2-7; 9 bases line up with TRBD1. Per germline, CDR1 SQVTM and CDR2 ANQGSEA. Trimming at V came to 3 bases and at J to 5 bases, leaving 8 bases not matched to a gene. This CDR3 spans 14 amino acids. Written as DNA, the CDR3 is TGCAGCGTTGATCTGGACAGGGGTGAACACGAGCAGTACTTC. Translated, it gives CSVDLDRGEHEQYF.

The rearrangement uses TRBV27 and TRBJ2-7, with 12 bases fitting TRBD2. V trimming: 5 bases; J trimming: 3 bases; junction bases outside the gene matches: 8. The CDR3 is made up of 16 amino acids. The V gene's germline CDR1 is MNHEY and CDR2 SMNVEV (reference sequence). In nucleotides, the CDR3 is TGTGCCAGCAGTCCTCGACTAGCGGGAGCCCACTACGAGCAGTACTTC. This gives the protein CASSPRLAGAHYEQYF.

This chain uses TRBV7-8 with TRBJ2-1; 8 bases map to TRBD1. V lost 4 bases to trimming and J lost 4 bases; unmatched junction nucleotides: 12. Germline V CDR1 and CDR2: SGHVS, FQNEAQ. This CDR3 comprises 17 residues. CDR3 sequence: CASSSDRGPPFYNEQFF. CDR3 DNA: TGTGCCAGCAGCTCTGACAGGGGACCCCCTTTTTACAATGAGCAGTTCTTC.

This clone was detected a few times. This chain uses TRBV6-5 with TRBJ1-1, with 8 bases identical to TRBD1. The junction had 12 bases not matched to a gene; V was cut back by 5 bases and J by 10 bases. The germline V gene encodes CDR1 MNHEY and CDR2 SVGAGI. This CDR3 has 14 residues. The CDR3: CASSTHQGAPVAFF. In nucleotides, the CDR3 is TGTGCCAGCAGTACTCACCAGGGGGCGCCGGTAGCTTTCTTT.

This clone was recorded once. The gene calls are TRBV29-1 and TRBJ2-7; the match to TRBD1 covers 8 bases. The trim removed 5 bases at V and 2 bases at J, leaving 5 bases unmatched. The germline CDR1 and CDR2 sequences are SQVTM and ANQGSEA. This CDR3 spans 13 amino acids. The CDR3 region is CSVSGTGPYEQYF. CDR3 in DNA: TGCAGCGTTTCCGGGACAGGACCCTACGAGCAGTACTTC.

This clone was seen more than once but under ten times. The V gene is TRBV27, the J gene TRBJ2-7; 8 bases align to TRBD2. The V segment lost 2 bases and the J segment 3 bases; nucleotides outside the gene matches: 3. Germline V gene data show CDR1 as MNHEY and CDR2 as SMNVEV (reference sequence). The CDR3 length is 14 residues. In nucleotides, the CDR3 is TGTGCCAGCAGTTTAGCGGGAGGTTTCTACGAGCAGTACTTC. It encodes CASSLAGGFYEQYF.

This clone has only one observation. This chain uses TRBV28 with TRBJ1-5; D is possibly TRBD1 (5 bases). CDR1 and CDR2 (germline): MDHEN, SYDVKM. The V end was cut by 2 bases, the J end by 0 bases, with 11 bases between. CDR3 size: 16 residues. The DNA of the CDR3 is TGTGCCAGCAGTTTACAGGGTATCTATAGCAATCAGCCCCAGCATTTT. It codes for CASSLQGIYSNQPQHF.

The rearrangement links TRBV7-3 to TRBJ2-1; TRBD2 aligns across 13 bases. This CDR3 has 16 amino acids. J was trimmed by 7 bases and V by 4 bases; bases with no gene match: 7. Per germline, CDR1 SGHTA and CDR2 FQGTGA. The CDR3 region has the DNA TGTGCCAGCAGCTCGGGACTAGCGGGACGGTGGAATGAGCAGTTCTTC. As protein: CASSSGLAGRWNEQFF.